The text below deals with one TCR beta chain. Its binding antigen is unknown. No base quality values were provided; no much bigger clone lies one nucleotide off. The trial excluded patients who had a history of autoimmune disease or who were on systemic immunosuppression. Peripheral blood for TCR sequencing was collected from all dose cohorts at baseline, on cycle 4 day 1, and on cycle 7 day 1. The samples were drawn from a first-in-human, open-label, multicenter phase I dose-escalation trial of ivuxolimab. Adults with locally advanced or metastatic head and neck squamous cell, hepatocellular, melanoma or renal cell carcinoma were enrolled in the trial. CD4+ and CD8+ T cells were sorted separately from peripheral blood before TCR sequencing. This entry is derived from a study of OX40 agonist ivuxolimab in advanced cancers. With respect to the entire study: Ivuxolimab was a fully human IgG2 agonistic monoclonal antibody targeting the costimulatory receptor OX40 (CD134). Partial responses were achieved by three dose-escalation patients, of whom one had hepatocellular carcinoma and two had cutaneous melanoma. Of the roughly 50 dose-escalation patients, hepatocellular carcinoma was present in about 19, melanoma in approximately 15, renal cell carcinoma in 9 and head and neck cancer in 9. Prior anti-PD-1, anti-PD-L1 or anti-CTLA-4 therapy was permitted, and approximately 42% of dose-escalation patients had received checkpoint inhibitors. The paper covers the monotherapy dose-escalation part of the phase I ivuxolimab trial, which included N of about 56 patients. In the dose-escalation cohort, 65% to 90% of patients were male, and the mean age was approximately 60 years, with a range of roughly 23 to 85. Intravenous ivuxolimab was administered to patients every 2 weeks at six dose levels: 0.01, 0.1, 0.3, 1.5, 3 and 10 mg/kg. Peripheral TCRbeta sequencing aimed to test whether ivuxolimab altered TCR sequence diversity and caused clonal T-cell expansion.

For sequencing of the TCRbeta CDR3 region, genomic DNA was extracted from the sorted cells. TCRbeta CDR3 regions were sequenced using the immunoSEQ Assay. This immuneACCESS table, as held by TCRdb, lists in-frame sequences with V and J called but not all clones. Of the missing ones, under half trace to an unresolved V gene in checked studies; the others have no known cause. The table for this sample lists about 130,000 clones; around 93% of them were counted only once. Roughly 0.85% of the sample is in the top ten clones. Based on the germline V gene, the CDR1 and CDR2 sequences are SQVTM and ANQGSEA. The V and J ends are trimmed by 7 bases and 5 bases, leaving 8 bases between them. Taken from cysteine to phenylalanine, the CDR3 has 10 residues. Of the read, only the CDR3 DNA is kept; its 30 bases are in frame from base 1. Here is what the overall study found, with its caveats: At doses of 0.1 to 3.0 mg/kg, clonal expansion of both CD4+ and CD8+ T cells in blood was seen between baseline and week 6. Low levels of normalized T-cell clonal expansion were also seen in some patients who did not respond. The antigen specificity of the clonally expanded peripheral T cells was not determined. Partial responders in the 0.1-3.0 mg/kg groups had among the lowest normalized peripheral clonal expansion, especially among CD8+ T cells. On average, CD8+ T cells showed more expanded clones than CD4+ T cells after ivuxolimab.

The TCR comes from an adult with an advanced solid tumor such as melanoma, head and neck, liver or kidney cancer. This chain joins TRBV29-1 to TRBJ1-1, with an unclear D gene assignment. The sequencing here drew on CD4+ or CD8+ T cells sorted from blood, taken in a trial of the OX40 agonist ivuxolimab. The CDR3 reads CSARGTEAFF. The nucleotide sequence is TGCAGCGCGAGAGGGACTGAAGCTTTCTTT. This CDR3, with the reference TRBV29-1 and TRBJ1-1 proteins standing in past its ends, gives the full variable domain SAVISQKPSRDICQRGTSLTIQCQVDSQVTMMFWYRQQPGQSLTLIATANQGSEATYESGFVIDKFPISRPNLTFSTLTVSNMSPEDSSIYLCSARGTEAFFGQGTRLTVV.